This T cell receptor (beta chain) appears in the sequencing data of a study of T-cell memory formation after mild COVID-19. V was clipped by 8 bases and J by 4 bases; unmatched bases: 6. The germline CDR1 and CDR2 sequences are MRHNA and SNTAGT. This CDR3 is 15 amino acids long. It was 5'RACE with constant-segment primers that produced the TCR alpha and TCR beta cDNA libraries, which carried sample barcodes and UMIs. Using its own MiXCR run on the 5' RACE reads, TCRdb lists one record per CDR3 protein. The table includes about 610,000 distinct CDR3 sequences, around 15% detected once. Findings of the study overall: CD4/CD8 balance characterized clones contracting day 15 to 85, and CD4+ skew characterized later expanders. CD4+ contracting clones were found mainly in CM and EM, and CD8+ ones in EMRA. The SARS-CoV-2 specificity of second-wave clones reaching peak at day 37 remained unverified.

Ten or more counts support this clonotype. Antigen specificity is unknown. This TCR came from an adult woman who had mild COVID-19 (a few samples of this study predate the infection). Cell type and time point are not known. The J gene is TRBJ2-3, the V gene TRBV6-4; 13 bases are shared with TRBD2. Input material: PBMCs or a T cell subset sorted from them (not recorded which). CDR3 coding DNA: TGTGCCAGCGCCAGGACTAGCGGGAGTGCAGATACGCAGTATTTT. Its translation: CASARTSGSADTQYF.